A single sample is the source of the 23 T cell receptor beta chains below, sequenced in a study of OX40 agonist ivuxolimab in advanced cancers. Sequencing used immunoSEQ multiplex PCR; TCRdb keeps in-frame clones, though not all of them. Seen here are around 39,000 clones, approximately 86% observed once, and the top ten hold 1.8%. Sequencing used CD4+ or CD8+ T cells sorted from blood, obtained in a trial of the OX40 agonist ivuxolimab. These receptors all stem from an adult with an advanced solid tumor such as melanoma, head and neck, liver or kidney cancer.

The rearrangement joins TRBV6-5 to TRBJ1-5; D remains ambiguous. V lost 0 bases and J 4 bases, leaving 7 bases between the germline ends. This CDR3 comprises 14 residues. Germline V gene sequence: CDR1 MNHEY, CDR2 SVGAGI. The CDR3 reads CASSYSDGNQPQHF. The CDR3 DNA reads as TGTGCCAGCAGTTACTCGGACGGTAATCAGCCCCAGCATTTT.

The J gene is TRBJ1-3, the V gene TRBV29-1, with 9 bases matching TRBD1. In germline, CDR1 is SQVTM, CDR2 ANQGSEA. Trimming removed 7 bases from V and 0 bases from J; junction bases left unmatched: 7. CDR3 length: 15 residues. The CDR3 spells CSGKQGADSGNTIYF. The CDR3 nucleotides read TGCAGCGGGAAACAGGGGGCAGACTCTGGAAACACCATATATTTT.

The chain combines TRBV2 with TRBJ2-4; tentative D call: TRBD1 (6 bases). Trimming took 6 bases from V and 0 from J, leaving 21 bases between them. This CDR3 is 18 amino acids long. Looked up from germline, CDR1 is SNHLY and CDR2 is FYNNEI. The CDR3 here is CASRYRDNRNIAKNIQYF. The CDR3 DNA sequence: TGTGCCAGCAGATACAGGGACAACAGGAATATAGCCAAAAACATTCAGTACTTC.

This clone has only one observation. This sequence joins TRBV19 and TRBJ1-2, with D possibly matching TRBD1 (5 bases). The germline V gene has CDR1 LNHDA and CDR2 SQIVND (reference sequence). Trimming left V 6 bases short and J 2 bases short, with 22 bases between. CDR3 size: 17 residues. The CDR3 region has the DNA TGTGCCAGTAGAAAGGGGAGGGGCGGAACTGGGAACTATGGCTACACCTTC. Protein: CASRKGRGGTGNYGYTF.

This chain joins TRBV7-9 and TRBJ1-1, with D possibly matching TRBD1 (5 bases). The CDR3 runs to 12 residues. Trimming removed 5 bases from V and 12 bases from J, with 16 bases in between. Germline lookup yields CDR1 SEHNR and CDR2 FQNEAQ (reference sequence). The CDR3 sequence: CASSRLEGRPFF. CDR3 nucleotides: TGTGCCAGCAGCCGCTTAGAGGGGAGACCTTTCTTT.

The V call is TRBV29-1, the J call TRBJ1-4; D may be TRBD1 (6 bases). There are 13 residues in the CDR3. Germline CDR1 reads SQVTM; CDR2 reads ANQGSEA. Trimming removed 7 bases at V and 7 bases at J, with 16 bases between. The CDR3 DNA reads as TGCAGCGGGGGGGCATGGGCGGTTGAAAAACTGTTTTTT. Translated: CSGGAWAVEKLFF. Based on the CDR3 plus reference TRBV29-1 and TRBJ1-4, the full variable domain is SAVISQKPSRDICQRGTSLTIQCQVDSQVTMMFWYRQQPGQSLTLIATANQGSEATYESGFVIDKFPISRPNLTFSTLTVSNMSPEDSSIYLCSGGAWAVEKLFFGSGTQLSVL.

The rearrangement joins TRBV5-1 to TRBJ1-2; D possibly corresponds to TRBD1 (5 bases). Trimming stripped 1 base from V and 3 bases from J, with 16 bases between. Looked up from germline, CDR1 is SGHRS and CDR2 is YFSETQ. This CDR3 contains 16 residues. CDR3 nucleotides: TGCGCCAGCAGCTTGTATGCAGGGATGGAGGACTATGGCTACACCTTC. Protein product: CASSLYAGMEDYGYTF.

CDR3 bases: TGCGCCAGCAGCCAAGAAGGAGTATACTCTGGAAACACCATATATTTT. Translated: CASSQEGVYSGNTIYF. The rearrangement links TRBV4-1 to TRBJ1-3; D uncertain. V was clipped by 0 bases and J by 0 bases, with 9 bases between them. The germline CDR1 and CDR2 sequences are MGHRA and YSYEKL. There are 16 residues in the CDR3.

The V gene is TRBV6-6, the J gene TRBJ2-3, with D possibly being TRBD2 (6 bases). Germline loops: CDR1 MNHNY, CDR2 SVGAGI (reference sequence). The ends were cut back, 5 bases at V and 6 bases at J, with 12 bases in the middle. This CDR3 has 13 amino acids. The CDR3 DNA sequence: TGTGCCAGCAGTGGAACTAGCATCGATACGCAGTATTTT. Translated, it gives CASSGTSIDTQYF.

This rearrangement joins TRBV19 to TRBJ2-1; D remains unclear. Trimming removed 8 bases at V and 4 bases at J, with 6 bases between. Germline V CDR1 and CDR2: LNHDA, SQIVND (reference sequence). The CDR3 consists of 11 residues. As DNA, the CDR3 is TGTGCCAGTCTAGAGTACAATGAGCAGTTCTTC. Its protein is CASLEYNEQFF.

The gene calls are TRBV7-6 and TRBJ2-7; maybe TRBD1 (5 bases). V shed 1 base and J shed 2 bases, with 12 bases lying between them. The germline gives CDR1 SGHVS, CDR2 FNYEAQ. The CDR3 has 15 residues. The CDR3 nucleotides read TGTGCCAGCAGCTTAGGGGCAGGGTCGGCCTACGAGCAGTACTTC. Its protein product is CASSLGAGSAYEQYF.

The chain recombines TRBV19 with TRBJ2-3, with 9 bases aligning to TRBD2. Germline loops: CDR1 LNHDA, CDR2 SQIVND (reference sequence). The CDR3 has 15 amino acids. V lost 6 bases, J lost 6 bases, and 10 bases stayed unmatched. The CDR3 region has the DNA TGTGCCAGTAGCCATGTCAGCGGGGGGTGGGATACGCAGTATTTT. Its translation: CASSHVSGGWDTQYF.

V usage is TRBV6-5 and J usage is TRBJ2-2, with D unclear. The V end was cut by 4 bases, the J end by 7 bases, with 7 bases between. CDR3 length: 12 residues. The V gene's germline CDR1 is MNHEY and CDR2 SVGAGI. The CDR3 here is CASSLFFGELFF. DNA for the CDR3: TGTGCCAGCAGTTTATTCTTCGGGGAGCTGTTTTTT.

The chain recombines TRBV29-1 with TRBJ2-3, with D uncertain. Germline CDR1 reads SQVTM; CDR2 reads ANQGSEA. Trimming removed 7 bases from V and 5 bases from J, with 31 bases in between. CDR3 length: 18 amino acids. CDR3 nucleotide sequence: TGCAGCGCCCCCTCTGCGAGATTTTTTCGAGGTTATGTAGATACGCAGTATTTT. Residues: CSAPSARFFRGYVDTQYF.

The CDR3 nucleotides are TGTGCCAGCAGCTCCAGGACAGGGAGGACTGAAGCTTTCTTT. Translating it yields CASSSRTGRTEAFF. V usage is TRBV7-6 and J usage is TRBJ1-1; TRBD1 matches 8 bases. The CDR3 totals 14 residues. With 4 bases clipped from V and 5 bases from J, the junction kept 6 bases outside the gene matches. Germline values: CDR1 SGHVS, CDR2 FNYEAQ.

The chain joins TRBV7-2 to TRBJ2-1; the D is unclear. Trimming removed 6 bases from V and 6 bases from J, with 6 bases in between. The length of the CDR3 is 11 residues. CDR1 is SGHTA and CDR2 is FQGNSA in the germline V gene. The CDR3 nucleotides are TGTGCCAGCAGGCAAGCCAATGAGCAGTTCTTC. Encoded protein: CASRQANEQFF.

The CDR3 DNA reads TGCAGCGTTGAAGGGGTAGACTATGGCTACACCTTC. Translation: CSVEGVDYGYTF. The genes are TRBV29-1 and TRBJ1-2; D unresolved. V gave up 1 base and J gave up 3 bases, with 6 bases separating them. Germline-derived CDR1 and CDR2 are SQVTM and ANQGSEA. This CDR3 is 12 amino acids long.

The chain uses TRBV5-1 and TRBJ2-1; TRBD1 aligns across 8 bases. This CDR3 is built from 18 residues. Trimming took 5 bases from V and 2 from J; bases not matched to a gene: 15. The germline V gene encodes CDR1 SGHRS and CDR2 YFSETQ. CDR3 DNA: TGCGCCAGCAGAGGGGCAGGGGGCGGTTTTTGGGCCTACAATGAGCAGTTCTTC. Its protein product is CASRGAGGGFWAYNEQFF.

J is TRBJ2-5 and V is TRBV19, with unresolved D. V was shortened by 6 bases and J by 5 bases, with 10 bases between the two germline ends. Germline loops: CDR1 LNHDA, CDR2 SQIVND (reference sequence). The CDR3 runs to 12 residues. The CDR3 region has the DNA TGTGCCAGTAGCCTGGTGGGGGAGACCCAGTACTTC. It is translated as CASSLVGETQYF.

V is TRBV4-3 and J is TRBJ1-1, with 7 positions matching TRBD1. The V gene's germline CDR1 is LGHNA and CDR2 YSLEER. The V gene end was trimmed by 1 base and the J gene end by 6 bases; junction bases not matched to a gene: 11. There are 16 residues in the CDR3. CDR3 nucleotides: TGCGCCAGCAGCCAAGTCCAGACAGGGTTATACTCTGAAGCTTTCTTT. It specifies CASSQVQTGLYSEAFF.

This clone was picked up a small number of times. The genes are TRBV19 and TRBJ1-6; D is ambiguous. Trimming removed 4 bases at V and 0 bases at J, with 7 bases between. Germline V lookup: CDR1 LNHDA, CDR2 SQIVND (reference sequence). CDR3 length: 15 residues. The chain's CDR3 is CASSNRGSYNSPLHF. The CDR3 DNA sequence: TGTGCCAGTAGTAACCGAGGCTCCTATAATTCACCCCTCCACTTT.

The chain uses TRBV5-1 and TRBJ2-3; TRBD2 agrees at 11 bases. J was trimmed by 4 bases and V by 0 bases; bases with no gene match: 13. The CDR3 covers 19 residues. Per the germline V gene, CDR1 is SGHRS and CDR2 is YFSETQ. This chain's CDR3 is CASSLGSGGASRGPDTQYF. The CDR3 nucleotides are TGCGCCAGCAGCTTGGGTAGCGGGGGGGCCTCAAGGGGCCCAGATACGCAGTATTTT.

This rearrangement joins TRBV19 to TRBJ1-3; TRBD1 agrees at 10 bases. There are 17 residues in the CDR3. V shed 7 bases and J 3 bases; nucleotides not matched to a gene: 12. Germline V gives CDR1 LNHDA, CDR2 SQIVND (reference sequence). CDR3 coding DNA: TGTGCCAGTAATGCAGGCGCCGGGACAGGGGTTGGAAACACCATATATTTT. Translation: CASNAGAGTGVGNTIYF.